What follows are 7 T cell receptor beta chains derived from one specimen sequenced in a study of cytotoxic CD8 clonotypes in ibrutinib-treated CLL. Method: immunoSEQ multiplex PCR; TCRdb's copy keeps in-frame clones and lacks some. The data show some 47,000 clones, about 57% seen once. The sequenced sample was PBMCs, obtained after 24 months of ibrutinib treatment. All receptors derive from a human donor with chronic lymphocytic leukemia.

The V and J genes are TRBV6-1 and TRBJ1-2; TRBD1 matches at 8 bases. Losses at the gene ends were 5 bases for V and 8 bases for J; bases not matched to a gene: 10. The CDR3 consists of 14 residues. In germline, CDR1 is MNHNS, CDR2 SASEGT. CDR3 in amino acids: CASSPGMTGAGYTF. CDR3 nucleotide sequence: TGTGCCAGCAGTCCCGGCATGACAGGGGCGGGCTACACCTTC.

The rearrangement links TRBV5-4 to TRBJ2-2; the D gene is possibly TRBD1 (7 bases). The V and J ends lost 4 bases and 4 bases respectively, with 11 bases between them. CDR1 and CDR2 from the germline V gene are SGHNT and YYREEE (reference sequence). The CDR3 totals 14 residues. The CDR3, as DNA: TGTGCCAGCAGCCAGGGGGAGGTCACCGGGGAGCTGTTTTTT. Translation gives CASSQGEVTGELFF.

CDR3 coding DNA: TGTGCCAGCAAAAAAACGGGCAGGGATCGACTAGCGGGGGCACTATACAATGAGCAGTTCTTC. It encodes CASKKTGRDRLAGALYNEQFF. This chain links TRBV2 with TRBJ2-1; 12 bases agree with TRBD2. Germline V gene sequence: CDR1 SNHLY, CDR2 FYNNEI. CDR3 size: 21 residues. The V and J ends lost 7 bases and 4 bases, in that order; junction bases with no gene match: 23. Full variable domain (outside the CDR3, taken from reference TRBV2 and TRBJ2-1): EPEVTQTPSHQVTQMGQEVILRCVPISNHLYFYWYRQILGQKVEFLVSFYNNEISEKSEIFDDQFSVERPDGSNFTLKIRSTKLEDSAMYFCASKKTGRDRLAGALYNEQFFGPGTRLTVL.

This clone was found a few times. This sequence joins TRBV4-1 and TRBJ1-6; D not certain. Germline CDR1 MGHRA, CDR2 YSYEKL. CDR3 size: 16 residues. V lost 4 bases and J 10 bases, leaving 20 bases between the germline ends. The CDR3: CASSRDPDAAQSPLHF. CDR3 DNA sequence: TGCGCCAGCAGCCGAGATCCCGACGCAGCCCAATCACCCCTCCACTTT.

This clone has at least ten counts. The J gene is TRBJ2-7, the V gene TRBV11-2; no clear D gene. The CDR3 loop spans 12 amino acids. Trimming stripped 5 bases from V and 6 bases from J, with 11 bases between. CDR1 is SGHAT and CDR2 is FQNNGV in the germline V gene. CDR3 sequence reads: CASSRALPEQYF. CDR3 DNA: TGTGCCAGCAGCCGGGCACTGCCCGAGCAGTACTTC.

The chain is built from TRBV19 and TRBJ1-2; no clear D gene. Per germline, CDR1 LNHDA and CDR2 SQIVND (reference sequence). The ends were cut back, 6 bases at V and 0 bases at J, with 8 bases in the middle. CDR3 size: 13 residues. The CDR3 here is CASSWGTNYGYTF. Written as DNA, the CDR3 is TGTGCCAGTAGCTGGGGTACTAACTATGGCTACACCTTC.

The V call is TRBV2, the J call TRBJ2-3; TRBD2 agrees at 8 bases. With V trimmed by 8 bases and J by 1 base, 2 bases remained unmatched. CDR1 SNHLY and CDR2 FYNNEI come from the germline V gene. CDR3 size: 13 residues. Here the CDR3 reads CASHSGGTDTQYF. CDR3 DNA sequence: TGTGCCAGCCATAGCGGGGGCACAGATACGCAGTATTTT.